One T cell receptor (beta chain) is described in this entry. The sample originates from a study of blood T cell repertoires in COVID-19. For the study at large: Sites in the United States, Italy and Spain provided acute and convalescent COVID-19 samples. T cells, B-cell-depleted T cells, or PBMCs provided the cDNA or gDNA that served as material.

The CDR3 extends over 15 amino acids. Looked up from germline, CDR1 is SEHNR and CDR2 is FQNEAQ (reference sequence). The J segment lost 4 bases and the V segment lost 4 bases, leaving 7 bases of the junction unmatched. As handled by the study authors: Estimation of nucleated cell counts relied on the amplification of reference gene primers. TCRdb's copy holds only in-frame clones and misses some; the assay was immunoSEQ multiplex PCR. D and trimming come from the DNA, and the V and J calls and clone size come from that table. The sample comprises over 100,000 clones, 75% to 90% of which are singletons, and 4.5% rests with the top ten.

Sequencing input: peripheral blood. V and J are TRBV7-9 and TRBJ2-7, with 10 bases identical to TRBD1. This clonotype was obtained from a human donor in a cohort sampled during active COVID-19. The CDR3 is CASSSWDRGGYEQYF. As DNA, the CDR3 is TGTGCCAGCAGCTCCTGGGACAGGGGAGGATACGAGCAGTACTTC.